The next 10 T cell receptor beta chains were all read from a single sample in a study of blood T cell repertoires in COVID-19. Profiling relied on immunoSEQ multiplex PCR, and the TCRdb table lists in-frame clones only, not all of them. This sample yields about 89,000 clones, of which about four fifths are seen a single time; roughly 6.7% belongs to the top ten. The source material was peripheral blood. Every receptor here comes from a man in his 70s with COVID-19, enrolled during active disease.

By sample share, this clone is medium-sized. V is TRBV2 and J is TRBJ1-3; D perhaps matches TRBD1 (6 bases). Trimming stripped 3 bases from V and 7 bases from J, with 16 bases between. Germline V gene sequence: CDR1 SNHLY, CDR2 FYNNEI. CDR3 length equals 15 residues. The CDR3 region is CASSEQQGIRNTIYF. CDR3 nucleotide sequence: TGTGCCAGCAGTGAGCAACAGGGTATCAGGAACACCATATATTTT.

The rearrangement joins TRBV7-7 to TRBJ2-3; no definite D call. In germline, CDR1 is SSHAT, CDR2 FNYEAQ (reference sequence). The CDR3 length is 15 residues. The V and J ends lost 2 bases and 1 base respectively, with 10 bases between them. The CDR3 DNA is TGTGCCAGCAGCTTATCGTCTCTTGGCACAGATACGCAGTATTTT. Its translation is CASSLSSLGTDTQYF.

The chain uses TRBV11-3 and TRBJ2-2; the D gene is possibly TRBD2 (6 bases). The CDR3 runs 14 residues. Trimming left V 3 bases short and J 1 base short, with 6 bases between. Germline lookup yields CDR1 SGHNT and CDR2 YENEEA. The DNA of the CDR3 is TGTGCCAGCAGCTTGGGGGGGAACACCGGGGAGCTGTTTTTT. This encodes CASSLGGNTGELFF.

This chain joins TRBV2 and TRBJ2-7; D is unresolved. Trimming took off 10 bases at V and 1 base at J, with 11 bases between the two ends. The germline gives CDR1 SNHLY, CDR2 FYNNEI. The CDR3 sequence is 12 residues long. The CDR3 loop is CATPMASYEQYF. The CDR3 nucleotides read TGTGCCACCCCGATGGCTTCCTACGAGCAGTACTTC.

This chain uses TRBV6-5 with TRBJ1-6; 9 bases line up with TRBD1. The V segment lost 5 bases and the J segment 10 bases; nucleotides outside the gene matches: 3. The CDR3 has 13 amino acids. Germline CDR1 reads MNHEY; CDR2 reads SVGAGI. CDR3 sequence: CASSRQGDSPLHF. The DNA of the CDR3 is TGTGCCAGCAGTAGACAGGGGGACTCACCCCTCCACTTT.

The V gene is TRBV4-3, the J gene TRBJ2-7; weak D call: TRBD2 (5 bases). The CDR3 is made up of 16 amino acids. V lost 1 base to trimming and J lost 0 bases, with 13 bases between them. Germline V gives CDR1 LGHNA, CDR2 YSLEER. Written as DNA, the CDR3 is TGCGCCAGCAGCCAAGTTACGGGGTCTTCCTCCTACGAGCAGTACTTC. This gives the protein CASSQVTGSSSYEQYF.

The J gene is TRBJ1-2, the V gene TRBV2; D is ambiguous. CDR3 size: 13 residues. CDR1 and CDR2 (germline): SNHLY, FYNNEI. The V and J ends lost 8 bases and 4 bases respectively, with 14 bases between them. In DNA, the CDR3 is TGTGCCAGCTCAGTGGGAGGACCCTATGGCTACACCTTC. Translation gives CASSVGGPYGYTF.

This rearrangement joins TRBV7-3 to TRBJ2-3, with D perhaps matching TRBD2 (7 bases). Trimming took off 1 base at V and 2 bases at J, with 13 bases between the two ends. The length of the CDR3 is 16 residues. Germline CDR1 reads SGHTA; CDR2 reads FQGTGA. This CDR3 is CASSLKGGLSTDTQYF. The CDR3 bases are TGTGCCAGCAGCTTAAAGGGGGGGCTTTCCACAGATACGCAGTATTTT.

In this sample, this clone turned up a few times. The chain recombines TRBV2 with TRBJ2-7; the match to TRBD2 covers 7 bases. Germline V gives CDR1 SNHLY, CDR2 FYNNEI. V trimming: 3 bases; J trimming: 3 bases; junction bases outside the gene matches: 11. The CDR3 runs 16 residues. The CDR3 sequence is CASSDGGSGPFYEQYF. The CDR3, as DNA: TGTGCCAGCAGTGATGGGGGTAGCGGGCCGTTCTACGAGCAGTACTTC.

This chain joins TRBV4-3 and TRBJ1-2; 7 bases map to TRBD1. Trimming removed 6 bases from V and 6 bases from J; junction bases left unmatched: 10. This CDR3 contains 14 residues. Germline V gene sequence: CDR1 LGHNA, CDR2 YSLEER. The CDR3 bases are TGCGCCAGCAGTCGAGAACAGGGGACGGATGGCTACACCTTC. Protein sequence: CASSREQGTDGYTF.